This TCR beta chain derives from a study of OX40 agonist ivuxolimab in advanced cancers. Study-wide context: Ivuxolimab, an agonist antibody against OX40 (CD134), was given to patients. Participants could have had prior anti-PD-1, anti-PD-L1 or anti-CTLA-4 therapy, and approximately 40% had some. Findings of the study overall: CD8+ T cells showed, on average, more clonal expansion than CD4+ cells.

Concerning this clone: Its target is not known.

TCRdb's copy holds only in-frame clones and misses some; the assay was immunoSEQ multiplex PCR. The table has about 80,000 clones, around 86% seen once. Exclusion applied to patients with autoimmune disease history or systemic immunosuppression. Sequenced material: CD4+ or CD8+ T cells sorted from blood, taken in a trial of the OX40 agonist ivuxolimab. This clonotype was sampled from an adult with an advanced solid tumor such as melanoma, head and neck, liver or kidney cancer.

The chain's CDR3 is CASSWGLMNTEAFF. In nucleotides, the CDR3 is TGTGCCAGCAGCTGGGGACTGATGAACACTGAAGCTTTCTTT. The chain has TRBV6-6 and TRBJ1-1, with a possible D match to TRBD1 (5 bases). Germline lookup yields CDR1 MNHNY and CDR2 SVGAGI (reference sequence). There are 14 residues in the CDR3. Trimming removed 6 bases from V and 0 bases from J, with 11 bases in between.